These T cell receptor beta chains were read from a single sample in a study of blood T cell repertoires in COVID-19. Produced via immunoSEQ multiplex PCR; TCRdb's table is partial and in-frame only. The profile shows around 300,000 clones, 88% of them singletons. Sample: PBMCs or T cells enriched from blood (not recorded which). Source of these receptors: a woman aged 25-40 years who had recovered from COVID-19. Each CDR3 is given with its conserved first and last residue. Each record gives: D gene, J gene, clone size, V gene, CDR3 DNA, CDR3 protein. The D gene is left open where the match is weak. Rows give clone size only sometimes, using once, few, many, or a class for an expanded clone.

. TRBJ1-4 . TRBV5-6 TGTGCCAGCAGCTTGGTCGGACAGACAACTAATGAAAAACTGTTTTTT CASSLVGQTTNEKLFF
TRBD2 TRBJ2-1 . TRBV7-3 TGTGCCAGCAGCCAGACTAGCAGAACCCTGGATGAGCAGTTCTTC CASSQTSRTLDEQFF
TRBD1 TRBJ1-2 once TRBV6-5 TGTGCCAGCAGTACAGACAGGGATAACGGCTACACCTTC CASSTDRDNGYTF
. TRBJ1-4 . TRBV19 TGTGCCAGTAGACTGACAGGCAATGAAAAACTGTTTTTT CASRLTGNEKLFF
. TRBJ1-5 . TRBV27 TGTGCCAGCAGTTTCGATCAGCCCCAGCATTTT CASSFDQPQHF
TRBD1 TRBJ1-5 . TRBV29-1 TGCAGCGTTGAAGTTCAGGGGGATCAGCCCCAGCATTTT CSVEVQGDQPQHF
. TRBJ1-2 few TRBV27 TGTGCCAGCAGTTTTCGGGGGAACTATGGCTACACCTTC CASSFRGNYGYTF
TRBD2 TRBJ2-2 . TRBV11-2 TGTGCCAGCAGCTTTGTCCCTAGCGGGAGGGTAGCCGGGGAGCTGTTTTTT CASSFVPSGRVAGELFF
TRBD1 TRBJ2-2 . TRBV14 TGTGCCAGCAGCCAGGACCGGGACAGGGGGAGGACCGGGGAGCTGTTTTTT CASSQDRDRGRTGELFF
TRBD2 TRBJ2-1 . TRBV9 TGTGCCAGCAGCGTAGGACTAGCGGGGGGTGGTGGTGAGCAGTTCTTC CASSVGLAGGGGEQFF
. TRBJ1-1 few TRBV28 TGTGCCAGCAGTTTCCGACGTCAGACAGCTATGAACACTGAAGCTTTCTTT CASSFRRQTAMNTEAFF
. TRBJ1-4 few TRBV9 TGTGCCAGCAGCGTATCCCTGGGACTGGGAAATGAAAAACTGTTTTTT CASSVSLGLGNEKLFF
TRBD1 TRBJ1-1 . TRBV28 TGTGCCAGCAGTTCCACAGGGGCGTACACTGAAGCTTTCTTT CASSSTGAYTEAFF
. TRBJ1-3 few TRBV20-1 TGCAGTGCTAGTCTACCTGACTCTGGAAACACCATATATTTT CSASLPDSGNTIYF
. TRBJ1-5 . TRBV10-3 TGTGCCACCAATGTCCCGGATCAGCCCCAGCATTTT CATNVPDQPQHF
TRBD1 TRBJ1-4 . TRBV30 TGTGCCTGGACGTGGGGGACAGCAACTAATGAAAAACTGTTTTTT CAWTWGTATNEKLFF
. TRBJ1-2 . TRBV7-8 TGTGCCAGCAGCCCACCTGGGCTGTATGGCTACACCTTC CASSPPGLYGYTF
. TRBJ1-5 . TRBV27 TGTGCCAGCCAGCGACCGGGCCCAGGGCAGCCCCAGCATTTT CASQRPGPGQPQHF
TRBD1 TRBJ1-1 . TRBV19 TGTGCCAGTAGTGCGCTAGGGACAGCCTACCAAACGGAAGCTTTCTTT CASSALGTAYQTEAFF
. TRBJ2-7 many TRBV5-1 TGCGCCAGCAGCTGGGACAAAGCCTACGAGCAGTACTTC CASSWDKAYEQYF
. TRBJ2-1 . TRBV7-2 TGTGCCAGCAGCTCCCGGTGGAGCGAGACCGAGCAGTTCTTC CASSSRWSETEQFF
TRBD2 TRBJ2-3 . TRBV7-6 TGTGCCAGCAGCCTATTACCGGGACTAGCGGGGGCAGATACGCAGTATTTT CASSLLPGLAGADTQYF
TRBD2 TRBJ2-3 . TRBV5-1 TGCGCCAGCAGCTCCGTAGCGGGAGCAGATACGCAGTATTTT CASSSVAGADTQYF
TRBD1 TRBJ2-2 . TRBV29-1 TGCAGCGTGGCCGGACAGGGGGCGGCCGGGGAGCTGTTTTTT CSVAGQGAAGELFF
TRBD2 TRBJ2-3 . TRBV2 TGTGCCAGCAGTGAGGGGCGGGGGGCCACAGATACGCAGTATTTT CASSEGRGATDTQYF
. TRBJ2-3 . TRBV6-4 TGTGCCAGCAGTACCTCTCCCGGGAGTAAGCAGTATTTT CASSTSPGSKQYF
. TRBJ1-1 . TRBV3-1/TRBV3-2 TGTGCCAGCAGCCAAGATAGGGGAAACACTGAAGCTTTCTTT CASSQDRGNTEAFF
. TRBJ2-2 . TRBV29-1 TGCAGCGTTGTTTGGGGCCACACCGGGGAGCTGTTTTTT CSVVWGHTGELFF
TRBD2 TRBJ2-3 . TRBV6-2/TRBV6-3 TGTGCCAGCAGTTACGGCGGGAGACCCACAGATACGCAGTATTTT CASSYGGRPTDTQYF
. TRBJ2-3 . TRBV30 TGTGCCTGGACGAGATCTACGGGGGGCATAGATACGCAGTATTTT CAWTRSTGGIDTQYF
. TRBJ1-1 . TRBV6-5 TGTGCCAGCAGTTTGACTAGAGGCACTGAAGCTTTCTTT CASSLTRGTEAFF
. TRBJ2-5 . TRBV5-1 TGCGCCAGCAGCTTGGCTACAGTCCAAGAGACCCAGTACTTC CASSLATVQETQYF
. TRBJ1-1 . TRBV5-1 TGCGCCAGCAGCTTGGCCGGGGGAGGGGGCACTGAAGCTTTCTTT CASSLAGGGGTEAFF
. TRBJ2-1 . TRBV27 TGTGCCAGCAGTTTGGGCCCGCCCTACAATGAGCAGTTCTTC CASSLGPPYNEQFF
. TRBJ1-5 . TRBV4-2 TGTGCCAGCAGCCAAGATGTGGGAGGCAATCAGCCCCAGCATTTT CASSQDVGGNQPQHF
TRBD1 TRBJ2-1 once TRBV6-4 TGTGCCAGCAGTGAAGGGACAGCAAACAATGAGCAGTTCTTC CASSEGTANNEQFF
. TRBJ2-7 . TRBV20-1 TGCAGTGCTAGTCGAACTCCGGGGGAAGGCTACGAGCAGTACTTC CSASRTPGEGYEQYF
TRBD2 TRBJ2-7 . TRBV19 TGTGCCAGTAGTATAGCCACTAGCGGGAGCTACGAGCAGTACTTC CASSIATSGSYEQYF
TRBD1 TRBJ2-3 . TRBV28 TGTGCCAGTTACAAGATAATTCGGACAGGGGTAACAGATACGCAGTATTTT CASYKIIRTGVTDTQYF
. TRBJ2-3 . TRBV5-1 TGCGCCAGCAGCTTCTTAGCTACTAGCACAGATACGCAGTATTTT CASSFLATSTDTQYF
. TRBJ1-2 . TRBV10-3 TGTGCCATCAGTGAGAACAGCCAGACCTATGGCTACACCTTC CAISENSQTYGYTF
. TRBJ2-5 . TRBV25-1 TGTGCCAGCAGTGTCGCCAGGGGAGAGACCCAGTACTTC CASSVARGETQYF